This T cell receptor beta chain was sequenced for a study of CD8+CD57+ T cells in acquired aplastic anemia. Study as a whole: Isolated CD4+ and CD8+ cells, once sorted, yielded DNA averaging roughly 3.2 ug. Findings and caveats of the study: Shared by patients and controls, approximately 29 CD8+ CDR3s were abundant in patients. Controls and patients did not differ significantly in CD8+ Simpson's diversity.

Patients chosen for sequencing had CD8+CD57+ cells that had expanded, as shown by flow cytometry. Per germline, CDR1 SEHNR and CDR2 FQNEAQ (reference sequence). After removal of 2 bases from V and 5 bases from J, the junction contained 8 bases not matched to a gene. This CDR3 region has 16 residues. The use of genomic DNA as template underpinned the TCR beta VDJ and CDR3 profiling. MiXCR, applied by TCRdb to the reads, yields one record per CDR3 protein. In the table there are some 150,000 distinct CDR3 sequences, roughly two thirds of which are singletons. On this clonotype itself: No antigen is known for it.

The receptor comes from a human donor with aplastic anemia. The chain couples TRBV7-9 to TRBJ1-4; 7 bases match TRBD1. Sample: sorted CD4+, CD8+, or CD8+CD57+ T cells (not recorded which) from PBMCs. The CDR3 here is CASSLKGAGRNEKLFF. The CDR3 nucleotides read TGTGCCAGCAGCTTAAAGGGGGCGGGGCGGAATGAAAAACTGTTTTTT.